One sample yielded the 17 T cell receptor beta chains listed below, sequenced in a study of T cell responses to AZD1222 COVID-19 vaccine. Profiled with immunoSEQ multiplex PCR; TCRdb holds only in-frame clones, not every one. This sample yields roughly 130,000 clones, of which more than 90% are seen a single time; just over 3% belongs to the top ten. The source was peripheral blood, collected on day 0 of AZD1222 vaccination. Every receptor here comes from an adult in good health.

The chain uses TRBV6-2 or TRBV6-3 and TRBJ1-5; D might be TRBD1 (5 bases). CDR1 and CDR2 (germline): MNHEY, SVGEGT. The CDR3 has 15 residues. Trimming stripped 3 bases from V and 7 bases from J, with 16 bases between. The CDR3 loop reads CASSYPPGPEQPQHF. The CDR3 DNA reads TGTGCCAGCAGTTATCCCCCGGGGCCAGAGCAGCCCCAGCATTTT.

The chain couples TRBV30 to TRBJ2-7; D is perhaps TRBD1 or TRBD2 (6 bases each). The CDR3 covers 15 residues. Per germline, CDR1 GTSNPN and CDR2 SVGIG (reference sequence). Deletions cut 2 bases from V and 0 bases from J, with 14 bases between. The CDR3 DNA follows: TGTGCCTGGAGTCAAACGGGGGCCACCTCCTACGAGCAGTACTTC. Translation gives CAWSQTGATSYEQYF.

The CDR3 coding sequence is TGTGCCAGCAGCCCGGGCGGCGGGGAACAGCCCCAGCATTTT. It specifies CASSPGGGEQPQHF. The V and J genes are TRBV7-9 and TRBJ1-5; D remains unclear. V was pared by 5 bases and J by 7 bases, with 15 bases between. Looked up from germline, CDR1 is SEHNR and CDR2 is FQNEAQ (reference sequence). The CDR3 loop spans 14 amino acids. The entire variable domain, with the rest obtained from reference TRBV7-9 and TRBJ1-5, is as follows: DTGVSQNPRHKITKRGQNVTFRCDPISEHNRLYWYRQTLGQGPEFLTYFQNEAQLEKSRLLSDRFSAERPKGSFSTLEIQRTEQGDSAMYLCASSPGGGEQPQHFGDGTRLSIL.

This rearrangement joins TRBV5-1 to TRBJ2-3; tentatively, D is TRBD1 (6 bases). The CDR3 covers 15 residues. The V end lost 4 bases, the J end lost 2 bases, and 14 bases lay between the germline ends. Germline V lookup: CDR1 SGHRS, CDR2 YFSETQ. The CDR3 DNA reads TGCGCCAGCAGCCCGGGACAAAGCGACACAGATACGCAGTATTTT. This translates into CASSPGQSDTDTQYF.

This rearrangement joins TRBV10-3 to TRBJ2-1; D is ambiguous. Trimming removed 2 bases from V and 6 bases from J, with 11 bases in between. Germline values: CDR1 ENHRY, CDR2 SYGVKD. The CDR3 contains 14 residues. The DNA for the CDR3 is TGTGCCATCAGTGAGGCGACCGCGGCCAATGAGCAGTTCTTC. Translating gives CAISEATAANEQFF.

The rearrangement links TRBV5-1 to TRBJ1-1; 9 nucleotides align to TRBD1. CDR3 length equals 14 residues. From germline, CDR1 is SGHRS and CDR2 YFSETQ. Germline trimming cut 3 bases from V and 6 bases from J; bases unmatched to any gene: 6. The CDR3, as DNA: TGCGCCAGCAGCTGGACAGGGGAAAGGGCTGAAGCTTTCTTT. This gives the protein CASSWTGERAEAFF.

V usage is TRBV3-1 (or the pseudogene TRBV3-2) and J usage is TRBJ2-7; D not certain. V was cut by 5 bases and J by 5 bases, with 10 bases left in between. Germline V CDR1 and CDR2: LGHDT, YNNKEL (reference sequence). CDR3 length: 12 residues. CDR3 loop: CASSKVGHEQYF. The CDR3 region has the DNA TGTGCCAGCAGCAAGGTGGGCCACGAGCAGTACTTC.

V gene TRBV19 combines with J gene TRBJ1-2; possibly TRBD1 for D (5 bases). This CDR3 region has 16 residues. Germline V gene sequence: CDR1 LNHDA, CDR2 SQIVND (reference sequence). V was shortened by 6 bases and J by 0 bases, with 17 bases between the two germline ends. CDR3: CASRNLGGTSNYGYTF. CDR3 nucleotides: TGTGCCAGTAGAAACCTGGGCGGGACTTCTAACTATGGCTACACCTTC.

The chain employs TRBV7-9 and TRBJ2-4; TRBD2 matches at 10 bases. This CDR3 has 16 amino acids. Per the germline V gene, CDR1 is SEHNR and CDR2 is FQNEAQ (reference sequence). Losses at the gene ends were 1 base for V and 3 bases for J; bases not matched to a gene: 3. The CDR3 here is CASSLGRLAGKNIQYF. Here the CDR3 DNA reads TGTGCCAGCAGCTTAGGAAGACTAGCGGGCAAAAACATTCAGTACTTC.

The chain joins TRBV20-1 to TRBJ1-1; D is undetermined. Germline V lookup: CDR1 DFQATT, CDR2 SNEGSKA (reference sequence). CDR3 size: 8 residues. DNA of the CDR3: TGCAGCGGTGAAAAAGCTTTCTTT. Translated: CSGEKAFF.

This chain uses TRBV5-5 with TRBJ1-1, with D hard to call. Germline V CDR1 and CDR2: SGHKS, YYEKEE (reference sequence). The CDR3 runs 15 residues. Trimming removed 4 bases at V and 3 bases at J, with 16 bases between. CDR3 nucleotides: TGTGCCAGCAGCGTAGAGGCAGTCAAAGACACTGAAGCTTTCTTT. Translation: CASSVEAVKDTEAFF.

V gene TRBV3-1 (or the pseudogene TRBV3-2) combines with J gene TRBJ1-1; no clear D gene. Germline V gives CDR1 LGHDT, CDR2 YNNKEL (reference sequence). There are 12 residues in the CDR3. Trimming cost V 0 bases and J 8 bases, with 7 bases left between them. CDR3 region: CASSQDGREAFF. In DNA form, the CDR3 reads TGTGCCAGCAGCCAAGATGGCAGAGAAGCTTTCTTT.

The CDR3 reads CASSLAGQGNTEAFF. DNA of the CDR3: TGCGCCAGCAGCTTGGCCGGACAGGGGAACACTGAAGCTTTCTTT. This chain connects TRBV5-1 to TRBJ1-1; 8 bases are shared with TRBD1. In germline, CDR1 is SGHRS, CDR2 YFSETQ. J gave up 1 base and V 0 bases, and 2 bases lay outside the gene matches. The CDR3 runs 15 residues. The full variable domain, with the rest looked up from reference TRBV5-1 and TRBJ1-1, is KAGVTQTPRYLIKTRGQQVTLSCSPISGHRSVSWYQQTPGQGLQFLFEYFSETQRNKGNFPGRFSGRQFSNSRSEMNVSTLELGDSALYLCASSLAGQGNTEAFFGQGTRLTVV.

The genes are TRBV30 and TRBJ1-3; 8 bases fit TRBD1. The CDR3 covers 16 residues. Germline CDR1 reads GTSNPN; CDR2 reads SVGIG (reference sequence). With V trimmed by 3 bases and J by 0 bases, 7 bases remained unmatched. DNA of the CDR3: TGTGCCTGGAGACGGGACAGGACCCTCTCTGGAAACACCATATATTTT. This encodes CAWRRDRTLSGNTIYF.

The J gene is TRBJ1-1, the V gene TRBV19, with TRBD1 matching 8 bases. The CDR3 contains 13 residues. From germline, CDR1 is LNHDA and CDR2 SQIVND (reference sequence). With V trimmed by 5 bases and J by 5 bases, 4 bases remained unmatched. The CDR3 region is CASSGRGQTEAFF. In nucleotides, the CDR3 is TGTGCCAGTAGTGGCAGGGGGCAAACTGAAGCTTTCTTT.

This chain joins TRBV11-1 and TRBJ2-1; D possibly matches TRBD1 or TRBD2 (5 bases each). Germline values: CDR1 SGHAT, CDR2 FQDESV (reference sequence). There are 14 residues in the CDR3. Trimming removed 5 bases at V and 4 bases at J, with 12 bases between. For the CDR3, the DNA is TGTGCCAGCAGCCGGGACCTTGTATACAATGAGCAGTTCTTC. Translation: CASSRDLVYNEQFF.

The count of this clone is one. CDR3 DNA: TGCGCCAGCAGCTCGGCGGGTAGGGAGCAAGAGACCCAGTACTTC. Its protein product is CASSSAGREQETQYF. The chain links TRBV5-1 to TRBJ2-5; possible D gene TRBD2, 5 bases. This CDR3 comprises 15 residues. V lost 3 bases and J 2 bases, leaving 14 bases between the germline ends. Germline V gene sequence: CDR1 SGHRS, CDR2 YFSETQ. The whole variable domain, filled in from reference TRBV5-1 and TRBJ2-5, reads KAGVTQTPRYLIKTRGQQVTLSCSPISGHRSVSWYQQTPGQGLQFLFEYFSETQRNKGNFPGRFSGRQFSNSRSEMNVSTLELGDSALYLCASSSAGREQETQYFGPGTRLLVL.